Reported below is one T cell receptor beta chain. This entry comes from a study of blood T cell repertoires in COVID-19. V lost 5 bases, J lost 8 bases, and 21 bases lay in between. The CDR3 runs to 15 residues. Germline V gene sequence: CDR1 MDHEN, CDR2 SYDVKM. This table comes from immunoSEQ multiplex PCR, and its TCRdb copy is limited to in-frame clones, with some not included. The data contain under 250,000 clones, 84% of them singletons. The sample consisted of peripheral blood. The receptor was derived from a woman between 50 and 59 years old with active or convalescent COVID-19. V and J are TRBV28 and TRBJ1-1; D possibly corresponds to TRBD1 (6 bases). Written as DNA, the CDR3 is TGTGCCAGCAGTCCCGCCCACCGCCAGGGGCCAGAAGCTTTCTTT. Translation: CASSPAHRQGPEAFF.